The text below deals with one TCR beta chain. These data belong to a study of T cell responses to AZD1222 COVID-19 vaccine. The CDR3 spans 15 residues. Unmatched junction bases numbered 1, after V lost 0 bases and J lost 6 bases. From germline, CDR1 is SEHNR and CDR2 FQNEAQ (reference sequence). TCRdb's copy holds only in-frame clones and misses some; the assay was immunoSEQ multiplex PCR. Of 140,000 or so clones listed, approximately 89% were seen once; the top ten hold under 2%. Sequenced material: peripheral blood, taken 28 days after the second AZD1222 dose. This chain joins TRBV7-9 and TRBJ1-6; TRBD1 matches at 8 bases. The receptor's source is an adult who received the AZD1222 COVID-19 vaccine. CDR3 in amino acids: CASSLAGQGNSPLHF. The CDR3 nucleotides are TGTGCCAGCAGCTTAGCCGGACAGGGTAATTCACCCCTCCACTTT.